The rows below give T cell receptor beta chains drawn from one sample of a study of blood T cell repertoires in COVID-19. Using immunoSEQ multiplex PCR, the repertoire was profiled, and TCRdb retains in-frame clones only, with some absent. The sample yields about 410,000 clones, roughly 87% seen once. The sample comprised PBMCs or T cells enriched from blood (not recorded which). The origin of the receptors is a man aged 18 to 35 who had recovered from COVID-19. The CDR3 runs from the conserved cysteine through the conserved F or W. D genes are given only for firm matches.

J gene	D gene	V gene	CDR3 protein	CDR3 DNA
TRBJ1-5	-	TRBV19	CASSIETGDQPQHF	TGTGCCAGTAGTATCGAGACCGGGGATCAGCCCCAGCATTTT
TRBJ1-6	-	TRBV3-1/TRBV3-2	CASSQVVRLYNSPLHF	TGTGCCAGCAGCCAAGTAGTGCGGTTATATAATTCACCCCTCCACTTT
TRBJ2-7	TRBD1	TRBV28	CASSPPPGQGKGEQYF	TGTGCCAGCAGTCCCCCCCCGGGACAGGGAAAAGGGGAGCAGTACTTC
TRBJ2-2	-	TRBV5-1	CASSSGDREIGELFF	TGCGCCAGCAGCTCGGGAGACAGGGAGATCGGGGAGCTGTTTTTT
TRBJ2-7	TRBD2	TRBV4-1	CASSQLAGGPHEQYF	TGCGCCAGCAGCCAATTAGCGGGAGGGCCTCACGAGCAGTACTTC
TRBJ1-2	TRBD1	TRBV6-5	CASSGQGTVSGGYTF	TGTGCCAGCAGCGGACAGGGTACCGTTTCGGGGGGCTACACCTTC
TRBJ1-6	TRBD1	TRBV18	CASSPGTDNSPLHF	TGTGCCAGCTCACCCGGGACAGATAATTCACCCCTCCACTTT
TRBJ2-7	TRBD2	TRBV28	CASSVNSGRASYEQYF	TGTGCCAGCAGTGTCAATAGCGGGAGGGCCTCCTACGAGCAGTACTTC
TRBJ1-6	-	TRBV15	CATSPMFAGRVLRDSPLHF	TGTGCCACCAGCCCCATGTTTGCGGGGAGGGTGTTGCGGGATTCACCCCTCCACTTT
TRBJ1-2	TRBD1	TRBV2	CASRAAGTGMNGYTF	TGTGCCAGCAGGGCTGCCGGGACAGGGATGAATGGCTACACCTTC
TRBJ2-1	TRBD1	TRBV5-4	CASRGTGRGDEQFF	TGTGCCAGCAGAGGGACAGGGAGGGGGGATGAGCAGTTCTTC